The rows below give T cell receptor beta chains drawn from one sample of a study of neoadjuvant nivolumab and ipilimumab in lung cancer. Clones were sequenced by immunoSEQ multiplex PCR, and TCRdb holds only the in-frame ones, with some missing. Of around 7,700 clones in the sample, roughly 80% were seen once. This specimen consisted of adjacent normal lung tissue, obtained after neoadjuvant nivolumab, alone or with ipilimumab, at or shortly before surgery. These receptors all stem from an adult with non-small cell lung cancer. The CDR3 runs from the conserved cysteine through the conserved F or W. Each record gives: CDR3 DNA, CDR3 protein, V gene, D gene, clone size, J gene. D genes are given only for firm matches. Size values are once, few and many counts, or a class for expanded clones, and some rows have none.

CDR3nt: TGTGCCAGCAGCCTAGGGGGGGACAAAGCTAACTATGGCTACACCTTC
CDR3aa: CASSLGGDKANYGYTF
v_gene: TRBV5-6
d_gene: -
abundance: -
j_gene: TRBJ1-2

CDR3nt: TGTGCCAGCAGCTGGGGGACAGAGAGCAATCAGCCCCAGCATTTT
CDR3aa: CASSWGTESNQPQHF
v_gene: TRBV5-5
d_gene: TRBD1
abundance: -
j_gene: TRBJ1-5

CDR3nt: TGTGCCACCAGCAGACCCCCGGGACGCCTGAACACTGAAGCTTTCTTT
CDR3aa: CATSRPPGRLNTEAFF
v_gene: TRBV15
d_gene: -
abundance: once
j_gene: TRBJ1-1

CDR3nt: TGTGCCAGCAGCCTCGACACGGGGTACGAGCAGTACTTC
CDR3aa: CASSLDTGYEQYF
v_gene: TRBV25-1
d_gene: -
abundance: -
j_gene: TRBJ2-7

CDR3nt: TGTGCCATCAGTGGACAGGGCTACACCTTC
CDR3aa: CAISGQGYTF
v_gene: TRBV10-3
d_gene: -
abundance: -
j_gene: TRBJ1-2

CDR3nt: TGTGCCAGCAGCTTACCTCCCGGCAGCCAAGAGACCCAGTACTTC
CDR3aa: CASSLPPGSQETQYF
v_gene: TRBV11-2
d_gene: -
abundance: -
j_gene: TRBJ2-5

CDR3nt: TGCGCCAGCAGCACAGAAGAATCCTCCTATGGCTACACCTTC
CDR3aa: CASSTEESSYGYTF
v_gene: TRBV5-1
d_gene: -
abundance: once
j_gene: TRBJ1-2

CDR3nt: TGCGCCAGCAGTCGTGTGGACAAAGAGACCCAGTACTTC
CDR3aa: CASSRVDKETQYF
v_gene: TRBV5-1
d_gene: -
abundance: -
j_gene: TRBJ2-5

CDR3nt: TGTGCCAGCAGCTTCTCTCCCGGGGGCTACGAGCAGTACTTC
CDR3aa: CASSFSPGGYEQYF
v_gene: TRBV7-2
d_gene: -
abundance: few
j_gene: TRBJ2-7

CDR3nt: TGTGCCAGCAGTCCTAGCGGGGGGGCCAGCTCCTACAATGAGCAGTTCTTC
CDR3aa: CASSPSGGASSYNEQFF
v_gene: TRBV11-3
d_gene: TRBD2
abundance: -
j_gene: TRBJ2-1

CDR3nt: TGTGCCGCAAAGCCCGGAGGACAGGGACACACTGAAGCTTTCTTT
CDR3aa: CAAKPGGQGHTEAFF
v_gene: TRBV6-5
d_gene: TRBD1
abundance: -
j_gene: TRBJ1-1

CDR3nt: TGTGCCAGCAGCGTTCAGGACAGGGGGCGAGATGGCTACACCTTC
CDR3aa: CASSVQDRGRDGYTF
v_gene: TRBV7-9
d_gene: TRBD1
abundance: once
j_gene: TRBJ1-2

CDR3nt: TGTGCCAGCAGTGATTTTGGACTGTCCTACGAGCAGTACTTC
CDR3aa: CASSDFGLSYEQYF
v_gene: TRBV6-1
d_gene: -
abundance: -
j_gene: TRBJ2-7

CDR3nt: TGTGCCAGCAGCTTGGCCCGACAGGGGAGGTATGGCTACACCTTC
CDR3aa: CASSLARQGRYGYTF
v_gene: TRBV5-4
d_gene: TRBD1
abundance: -
j_gene: TRBJ1-2

CDR3nt: TGTGCCAGCAGTGAAGCGTGGGCCTACGAGCAGTACTTC
CDR3aa: CASSEAWAYEQYF
v_gene: TRBV6-1
d_gene: -
abundance: -
j_gene: TRBJ2-7

CDR3nt: TGTGCCAGCAGCTCGTCCGGGACAGGGTTGAACGAGCAGTACTTC
CDR3aa: CASSSSGTGLNEQYF
v_gene: TRBV5-6
d_gene: TRBD1
abundance: -
j_gene: TRBJ2-7

CDR3nt: TGCGCCAGCAGTGAGAGGGCCCTCCAAGATTCACCCCTCCACTTT
CDR3aa: CASSERALQDSPLHF
v_gene: TRBV10-2
d_gene: -
abundance: -
j_gene: TRBJ1-6

CDR3nt: TGTGCCACCACGGCCTGGGGCGAGCAGTTCTTC
CDR3aa: CATTAWGEQFF
v_gene: TRBV19
d_gene: -
abundance: -
j_gene: TRBJ2-1

CDR3nt: TGCGCCAGCAGCCCCGGACAGGGATACACCGGGGAGCTGTTTTTT
CDR3aa: CASSPGQGYTGELFF
v_gene: TRBV4-1
d_gene: TRBD1
abundance: -
j_gene: TRBJ2-2

CDR3nt: TGCGCCAGCAGCCAAGAAAGCGGCGGGCCCCAGCATTTT
CDR3aa: CASSQESGGPQHF
v_gene: TRBV4-1
d_gene: -
abundance: -
j_gene: TRBJ1-5

CDR3nt: TGTGCCAGCAGCTTGTCCGGGGGGCAGGGCTATGGCTACACCTTC
CDR3aa: CASSLSGGQGYGYTF
v_gene: TRBV7-9
d_gene: -
abundance: -
j_gene: TRBJ1-2

CDR3nt: TGTGCCAGCAGCACGGAACAGGGTTCAGGGGAGCTGTTTTTT
CDR3aa: CASSTEQGSGELFF
v_gene: TRBV9
d_gene: -
abundance: -
j_gene: TRBJ2-2

CDR3nt: TGCGCCAGCAGCTTCGTGCGGGGGGGCCAAGAGACCCAGTACTTC
CDR3aa: CASSFVRGGQETQYF
v_gene: TRBV5-1
d_gene: TRBD2
abundance: -
j_gene: TRBJ2-5

CDR3nt: TGTGCCAGTAGTATAGGCGGGGGCCGGGAGCTGTTTTTT
CDR3aa: CASSIGGGRELFF
v_gene: TRBV19
d_gene: -
abundance: once
j_gene: TRBJ2-2

CDR3nt: TGTGCCAGCAGTGAGACAGGGATGGAGACCCAGTACTTC
CDR3aa: CASSETGMETQYF
v_gene: TRBV6-1
d_gene: TRBD1
abundance: -
j_gene: TRBJ2-5

CDR3nt: TGTGCCAGCAGCTCCACTAGCGTGAATGAGCAGTTCTTC
CDR3aa: CASSSTSVNEQFF
v_gene: TRBV11-2
d_gene: TRBD2
abundance: -
j_gene: TRBJ2-1

CDR3nt: TGTGCCAGCAGTTATAAGCGGGAGCAGTTCTTC
CDR3aa: CASSYKREQFF
v_gene: TRBV6-5
d_gene: -
abundance: -
j_gene: TRBJ2-1

CDR3nt: TGTGCCAGCAGTTTGTCACAGGGGGCGATTTCACCCCTCCACTTT
CDR3aa: CASSLSQGAISPLHF
v_gene: TRBV7-8
d_gene: TRBD1
abundance: -
j_gene: TRBJ1-6

CDR3nt: TGTGCCAGCAGTTACACAGGGGCATCAGGGACCTACGAGCAGTACTTC
CDR3aa: CASSYTGASGTYEQYF
v_gene: TRBV6-5
d_gene: TRBD1
abundance: -
j_gene: TRBJ2-7

CDR3nt: TGCGCCAGCAGCCTACAGGGGAACTATGGCTACACCTTC
CDR3aa: CASSLQGNYGYTF
v_gene: TRBV5-1
d_gene: TRBD1
abundance: -
j_gene: TRBJ1-2

CDR3nt: TGCAGCGGACAGGGGGCGCGGGACGGCTACACCTTC
CDR3aa: CSGQGARDGYTF
v_gene: TRBV29-1
d_gene: TRBD1
abundance: -
j_gene: TRBJ1-2

CDR3nt: TGTGCCTGGAGGTGGGGCGTTTATGGCTACACCTTC
CDR3aa: CAWRWGVYGYTF
v_gene: TRBV30
d_gene: -
abundance: -
j_gene: TRBJ1-2

CDR3nt: TGTGCCAGCAGCTTATATGAGGGCGGCACTGAAGCTTTCTTT
CDR3aa: CASSLYEGGTEAFF
v_gene: TRBV7-8
d_gene: -
abundance: -
j_gene: TRBJ1-1

CDR3nt: TGCGCCAGCAGCCGGGGGACAGGGAGGGAGCCCCAGCATTTT
CDR3aa: CASSRGTGREPQHF
v_gene: TRBV5-1
d_gene: TRBD1
abundance: -
j_gene: TRBJ1-5

CDR3nt: TGTGCCTGGTCGCAGGGGATAGGCAATCAGCCCCAGCATTTT
CDR3aa: CAWSQGIGNQPQHF
v_gene: TRBV30
d_gene: -
abundance: -
j_gene: TRBJ1-5

CDR3nt: TGTGCCAGCAGCCAAGAACGAGAGACCCAGTACTTC
CDR3aa: CASSQERETQYF
v_gene: TRBV14
d_gene: -
abundance: -
j_gene: TRBJ2-5

CDR3nt: TGTGCCAGCAGCCCTGGACACCTCCCCTTAAATGAGCAGTTCTTC
CDR3aa: CASSPGHLPLNEQFF
v_gene: TRBV9
d_gene: -
abundance: -
j_gene: TRBJ2-1

CDR3nt: TGTGCCAGCAGCTTACGTAGCGGGGGTGGCAATGAGCAGTTCTTC
CDR3aa: CASSLRSGGGNEQFF
v_gene: TRBV7-9
d_gene: TRBD2
abundance: -
j_gene: TRBJ2-1

CDR3nt: TGTGCCAGCAGCTTTAGCGGGGGGCCCACAGATACGCAGTATTTT
CDR3aa: CASSFSGGPTDTQYF
v_gene: TRBV7-8
d_gene: TRBD2
abundance: -
j_gene: TRBJ2-3

CDR3nt: TGTGCCAGCAGCCGTAGCGGTGTGGCACCCCTCCACTTT
CDR3aa: CASSRSGVAPLHF
v_gene: TRBV6-5
d_gene: -
abundance: -
j_gene: TRBJ1-6

CDR3nt: TGTGCCAGCACCCAAGAGGACGGGGAGGCTTTCTTT
CDR3aa: CASTQEDGEAFF
v_gene: TRBV13
d_gene: -
abundance: few
j_gene: TRBJ1-1